This is a list of T cell receptor beta chains from one sample in a study of T cell responses to AZD1222 COVID-19 vaccine. Profiled with immunoSEQ multiplex PCR; TCRdb holds only in-frame clones, not every one. The data contain about 150,000 clones, approximately 90% of them singletons. The sample consisted of peripheral blood, taken on day 0 of AZD1222 vaccination. Receptor source: an adult in good health. CDR3s include the opening cysteine and the closing phenylalanine or tryptophan. The D gene is left open where the match is weak. Not every row has a clone size; where given, it reads once, few, many or a size class.

>NA|TRBD2|TRBV5-6|TRBJ2-2
CASSLSGTNTGELFF
TGTGCCAGCAGCTTGAGCGGGACGAACACCGGGGAGCTGTTTTTT
>NA|NA|TRBV24-1|TRBJ2-1
CATSDNNEQFF
TGTGCCACCAGTGATAACAATGAGCAGTTCTTC
>NA|TRBD1|TRBV11-2|TRBJ1-2
CASSVGQQPGIYTF
TGTGCCAGCAGCGTGGGACAGCAACCTGGGATCTACACCTTC
>NA|TRBD2|TRBV10-3|TRBJ2-3
CAISEGGGATDTQYF
TGTGCCATCAGTGAGGGCGGGGGAGCCACAGATACGCAGTATTTT
>few|NA|TRBV5-1|TRBJ2-7
CASSLGDMDVLEQYF
TGCGCCAGCAGCTTGGGGGACATGGATGTTTTAGAGCAGTACTTC
>few|NA|TRBV30|TRBJ1-2
CAWSVSGVDYTF
TGTGCCTGGAGTGTTAGTGGGGTTGACTACACCTTC
>NA|TRBD1|TRBV6-6|TRBJ1-1
CASITGQGADEAFF
TGTGCCAGCATTACCGGACAGGGGGCGGATGAAGCTTTCTTT
>NA|TRBD1|TRBV10-2|TRBJ2-5
CATATGLWRETQYF
TGCGCCACCGCGACAGGGCTTTGGCGAGAGACCCAGTACTTC
>NA|NA|TRBV6-1|TRBJ1-6
CASSEVHTDNSPLHF
TGTGCCAGCAGTGAGGTGCATACGGATAATTCACCCCTCCACTTT
>NA|NA|TRBV5-1|TRBJ1-1
CASSPNTGQKAEAFF
TGCGCCAGCAGCCCGAATACGGGACAAAAAGCTGAAGCTTTCTTT
>NA|NA|TRBV12-2|TRBJ2-1
CASRPRTSRHNEQFF
TGTGCAAGTCGCCCAAGGACTAGCAGACACAATGAGCAGTTCTTC
>NA|NA|TRBV11-3|TRBJ1-3
CASSSGTFSSGNTIYF
TGTGCCAGCAGCTCCGGGACATTCTCCTCTGGAAACACCATATATTTT
>NA|TRBD2|TRBV5-1|TRBJ2-3
CASSLLADFTDTQYF
TGCGCCAGCAGCCTCCTAGCGGATTTCACAGATACGCAGTATTTT
>once|NA|TRBV9|TRBJ1-4
CASSAGTRNEKLFF
TGTGCCAGCAGCGCCGGGACGAGAAATGAAAAACTGTTTTTT
>NA|NA|TRBV28|TRBJ1-6
CASIEWGGSTRDSPLHF
TGTGCCAGCATCGAATGGGGGGGCTCCACACGGGATTCACCCCTCCACTTT
>NA|NA|TRBV27|TRBJ1-5
CASSLSPGTSNQPQHF
TGTGCCAGCAGTTTATCCCCAGGGACGAGCAATCAGCCCCAGCATTTT